Following are 18 T cell receptor beta chains from one sample sequenced in a study of PD-L1 blockade in urothelial cancer. Measured with immunoSEQ multiplex PCR; TCRdb has only the in-frame clones, and not every one. The repertoire includes fewer than 65,000 clones, over 75% of them detected once, and roughly 1.6% sits in the top ten. The time point is: pretreatment peripheral blood. Material: PBMCs, obtained around atezolizumab (anti-PD-L1) treatment. These receptors came from a man aged 65 to 79 with urothelial cancer.

The rearrangement uses TRBV4-1 and TRBJ2-1; no clear D. Germline V gene sequence: CDR1 MGHRA, CDR2 YSYEKL. The CDR3 extends over 15 amino acids. V lost 1 base and J lost 4, with 11 bases in between. CDR3 amino acids: CASSQAGRPYNEQFF. Written as DNA, the CDR3 is TGCGCCAGCAGCCAAGCAGGCCGGCCGTACAATGAGCAGTTCTTC.

The rearrangement links TRBV18 to TRBJ2-2; D possibly corresponds to TRBD1 (5 bases). The CDR3 has 18 amino acids. The germline V gene encodes CDR1 KGHSH and CDR2 LQKENI. V lost 5 bases to trimming and J lost 1 base, with 20 bases between them. In DNA, the CDR3 is TGTGCCAGCTCATCCACAGGAGTCCTTACCTTGAACACCGGGGAGCTGTTTTTT. It specifies CASSSTGVLTLNTGELFF.

This clone was counted once. The J gene is TRBJ2-1, the V gene TRBV2, with D perhaps matching TRBD2 (5 bases). The germline V gene encodes CDR1 SNHLY and CDR2 FYNNEI. V was clipped by 7 bases and J by 0 bases, with 7 bases between them. This CDR3 has 13 residues. CDR3: CASKRSSYNEQFF. The CDR3 region has the DNA TGTGCCAGCAAGCGGAGCTCCTACAATGAGCAGTTCTTC.

The chain is built from TRBV9 and TRBJ2-2; 7 bases agree with TRBD1. The CDR3 covers 14 residues. Germline values: CDR1 SGDLS, CDR2 YYNGEE. J was trimmed by 5 bases and V by 2 bases; bases with no gene match: 3. The CDR3: CASSVPRGTGELFF. The CDR3 region has the DNA TGTGCCAGCAGCGTGCCCAGGGGGACCGGGGAGCTGTTTTTT.

Regarding this clone: Other DNA sequences in this sample translate to the same CDR3. The V gene is TRBV29-1, the J gene TRBJ2-1, with TRBD2 as a possible D gene (8 bases). The CDR3 has 13 residues. Looked up from germline, CDR1 is SQVTM and CDR2 is ANQGSEA. CDR3 loop: CGGDSGSYNEQFF. The CDR3 nucleotides are TGCGGGGGGGACAGCGGGAGTTACAATGAGCAGTTCTTC.

This clone was recorded once. The V and J genes are TRBV5-1 and TRBJ2-2, with D perhaps matching TRBD2 (5 bases). V lost 2 bases to trimming and J lost 4 bases, with 12 bases between them. The CDR3 loop spans 15 amino acids. Germline V gene lookup returns CDR1 SGHRS and CDR2 YFSETQ. CDR3 nucleotides: TGCGCCAGCAGCTTTGACGAGGCGGGCACCGGGGAGCTGTTTTTT. Amino acid sequence: CASSFDEAGTGELFF.

The V gene is TRBV4-1, the J gene TRBJ2-3; 8 bases are shared with TRBD1. Trimming took 4 bases from V and 4 from J; bases not matched to a gene: 10. The CDR3 sequence is 16 residues long. Germline V gives CDR1 MGHRA, CDR2 YSYEKL. CDR3 protein: CASSLAASGGADTQYF. CDR3 in DNA: TGCGCCAGCAGCCTTGCGGCGTCAGGGGGCGCAGATACGCAGTATTTT.

The chain couples TRBV4-2 to TRBJ2-4; 9 bases are shared with TRBD2. The germline V gene encodes CDR1 LGHNA and CDR2 YNFKEQ. V shed 2 bases, J shed 8 bases, and the junction held 13 bases outside the gene matches. The CDR3 contains 17 residues. DNA for the CDR3: TGTGCCAGCAGCCAATCTGCGGGGGGGGGCGGGAGTTACATTCAGTACTTC. Protein: CASSQSAGGGGSYIQYF.

This chain connects TRBV19 to TRBJ2-5, with 10 bases fitting TRBD2. Germline V gives CDR1 LNHDA, CDR2 SQIVND (reference sequence). This CDR3 has 15 residues. The V gene end was trimmed by 1 base and the J gene end by 5 bases; junction bases not matched to a gene: 4. CDR3 sequence reads: CASSIASGRGETQYF. DNA of the CDR3: TGTGCCAGTAGTATAGCTAGCGGGAGAGGTGAGACCCAGTACTTC.

The genes are TRBV9 and TRBJ2-5; a weak D match, TRBD2 (7 bases). V lost 4 bases, J lost 1 base, and 17 bases lay in between. The CDR3 length is 16 residues. Germline V gene sequence: CDR1 SGDLS, CDR2 YYNGEE. CDR3 sequence: CASSPAGAGGQETQYF. DNA for the CDR3: TGTGCCAGCAGCCCCGCGGGGGCCGGCGGCCAAGAGACCCAGTACTTC.

A single count supports this clone. The V and J genes are TRBV14 and TRBJ1-3; 9 bases map to TRBD1. Germline V lookup: CDR1 SGHDN, CDR2 FVKESK. The CDR3 contains 16 residues. V lost 5 bases to trimming and J lost 2 bases; unmatched junction nucleotides: 7. In DNA, the CDR3 is TGTGCCAGCAGCGCCCACAGGGGGCACGCTGGAAACACCATATATTTT. Its protein product is CASSAHRGHAGNTIYF.

The V and J genes are TRBV9 and TRBJ2-3, with 7 bases aligning to TRBD2. This CDR3 has 15 amino acids. V was pared by 2 bases and J by 4 bases, with 7 bases of the junction left unmatched. From germline, CDR1 is SGDLS and CDR2 YYNGEE. This chain's CDR3 is CASSVPSGGSDTQYF. The CDR3 region has the DNA TGTGCCAGCAGCGTCCCTAGCGGAGGGTCAGATACGCAGTATTTT.

The rearrangement links TRBV7-9 to TRBJ2-2; TRBD2 matches 8 bases. In germline, CDR1 is SEHNR, CDR2 FQNEAQ (reference sequence). V shed 5 bases and J 1 base; nucleotides not matched to a gene: 9. This CDR3 contains 17 residues. The CDR3 spells CASSGQAGDGNTGELFF. The CDR3 DNA is TGTGCCAGCAGCGGACAAGCGGGAGATGGGAACACCGGGGAGCTGTTTTTT.

This chain links TRBV10-3 with TRBJ1-3; D uncertain. V dropped 0 bases and J dropped 4 bases, with 13 bases sitting between them. The CDR3 covers 16 residues. Germline CDR1 and CDR2: ENHRY and SYGVKD. The CDR3 sequence is CAISESGGPEGNTIYF. For the CDR3, the DNA is TGTGCCATCAGTGAGTCAGGCGGCCCCGAGGGAAACACCATATATTTT.

The CDR3, as DNA: TGTGCCAGCAGTGATAGGCAGGGGAATCAGCCCCAGCATTTT. It translates to CASSDRQGNQPQHF. The chain combines TRBV2 with TRBJ1-5; D may be TRBD1 (6 bases). The V and J ends lost 3 bases and 4 bases respectively, with 10 bases between them. The germline gives CDR1 SNHLY, CDR2 FYNNEI. The CDR3 loop spans 14 amino acids.

V gene TRBV29-1 combines with J gene TRBJ1-5; D is possibly TRBD1 (5 bases). V was shortened by 6 bases and J by 0 bases, with 9 bases between the two germline ends. The V gene's germline CDR1 is SQVTM and CDR2 ANQGSEA. This CDR3 is built from 13 residues. CDR3 nucleotides: TGCAGCGTCGCGGGACGTAGCAATCAGCCCCAGCATTTT. Encoded protein: CSVAGRSNQPQHF.

The genes are TRBV15 and TRBJ2-2; unclear D gene. The CDR3 consists of 16 residues. Trimming took 1 base from V and 0 from J, leaving 9 bases between them. Per germline, CDR1 LNHNV and CDR2 YYDKDF (reference sequence). The CDR3 sequence is CATSRGGVANTGELFF. The DNA for the CDR3 is TGTGCCACCAGCAGAGGAGGAGTAGCGAACACCGGGGAGCTGTTTTTT.

The chain carries TRBV7-2 and TRBJ1-4; D perhaps matches TRBD1 (6 bases). CDR3 length equals 14 residues. Trimming pared 1 base from V and 7 bases from J, leaving 10 bases between. Per germline, CDR1 SGHTA and CDR2 FQGNSA. The CDR3 nucleotides read TGTGCCAGCAGCTTAGGGGGGCCTGGTGAAAAACTGTTTTTT. It specifies CASSLGGPGEKLFF.